This TCR beta chain was observed in a study of blood T cell repertoires in COVID-19. Methods used by the authors: Amplification from reference gene primers served as the basis for estimated nucleated cell counts. Assay used: immunoSEQ multiplex PCR; TCRdb lists only in-frame clones, some missing. Clonal size and the V and J genes are those of that table, whereas D and trimming came from the DNA. The sample carries roughly 330,000 clones, more than 70% recorded once. This CDR3 has 17 amino acids. V dropped 4 bases and J dropped 2; count of bases not matched to a gene: 9. The germline V gene has CDR1 KGHDR and CDR2 SFDVKD.

The clonotype originates from a woman in her 30s who had recovered from COVID-19. Sequences were obtained from PBMCs or T cells enriched from blood (not recorded which). The chain has TRBV24-1 and TRBJ2-2, with TRBD2 identical over 7 bases. CDR3 sequence reads: CATSDPGRETNTGELFF. In DNA form, the CDR3 reads TGTGCCACCAGTGACCCAGGGAGGGAGACAAACACCGGGGAGCTGTTTTTT.